A selection of T cell receptor beta chains follows, all from one sample in a study of early T cells in non-severe SARS-CoV-2 infection. TCRdb itself ran the 5' RACE reads through MiXCR, one entry per CDR3 protein. Altogether approximately 28,000 distinct CDR3 sequences are present, around 4.5% being singletons, with the ten largest covering approximately 5.3%. The sequences come from whole blood, collected at baseline. These receptors all stem from an adult who was a healthcare worker with PCR-confirmed SARS-CoV-2 infection or an uninfected control (not recorded which). CDR3s include the opening cysteine and the closing phenylalanine or tryptophan. The D gene is left open where the match is weak. Expanded clones are given a class, and other clones once, few, many or no size at all.

TRBJ2-7	NA	NA	TRBV25-1	14	TGTGCCAGCAGGGGGGGACAGTGCCCCTACGAGCAGTACTTC	CASRGGQCPYEQYF
TRBJ2-1	medium-sized	TRBD1	TRBV5-5	15	TGTGCCAGCAGCCGACAGGGGAGCCGGTACAATGAGCAGTTCTTC	CASSRQGSRYNEQFF
TRBJ2-2	many	NA	TRBV30	15	TGTGCCTGGAGTGTCGAGGGAGGTAACACCGGGGAGCTGTTTTTT	CAWSVEGGNTGELFF
TRBJ2-7	many	TRBD2	TRBV19	13	TGTGCCAGCTCGGCGATAGGGAGGGACGAGCAGTACTTC	CASSAIGRDEQYF
TRBJ2-1	many	NA	TRBV24-1	13	TGTGCCACCAGTGACCCGATGGGGTTTGTGTCGTTCTTC	CATSDPMGFVSFF
TRBJ2-1	few	TRBD2	TRBV6-5	17	TGTGCCAGCAGTTACGGGCTGGCGGGGAGGGGCTACAATGAGCAGTTCTTC	CASSYGLAGRGYNEQFF
TRBJ2-7	medium-sized	TRBD1	TRBV4-3	17	TGCGCCAGCAGCCCCTCCGGCACAGGGACAGGGTCCTACGAGCAGTACTTC	CASSPSGTGTGSYEQYF
TRBJ2-3	medium-sized	NA	TRBV20-1	15	TGCAGTGCCTATCCCCTAGGAGCCGTTGCAGATACGCAGTATTTT	CSAYPLGAVADTQYF
TRBJ1-1	many	NA	TRBV14	14	TGTGCCAGCAGCCAAGATATTTGGGGGGCTGAAGCTTTCTTT	CASSQDIWGAEAFF
TRBJ2-7	many	TRBD1	TRBV11-1	15	TGTGCCAGCAGCCCGGACAGGGGATATCCCTACGAGCAGTACTTC	CASSPDRGYPYEQYF
TRBJ1-5	many	NA	TRBV7-9	14	TGTGCCAGCAGCTTAGCCGGTAGCAATCAGCCCCAGCATTTT	CASSLAGSNQPQHF
TRBJ1-1	medium-sized	TRBD1	TRBV5-1	13	TGCGCCAGCAGACAGGGGGATCGGACTGAAGCTTTCTTT	CASRQGDRTEAFF
TRBJ1-3	NA	NA	TRBV12-3/TRBV12-4	15	TGTGCCAGCAGTGACCCCGGGACCGGTGGAAACACCATATATTTT	CASSDPGTGGNTIYF
TRBJ2-1	many	TRBD2	TRBV11-3	15	TGTGCCAGCAGCCAGACTAGCGGGAGGGCCTACGAGCAGTTCTTC	CASSQTSGRAYEQFF
TRBJ2-7	many	TRBD1	TRBV10-3	14	TGTGCCATCAGACAGGGGGCCGGTTCCTACGAGCAGTACTTC	CAIRQGAGSYEQYF
TRBJ1-6	many	TRBD1	TRBV28	16	TGTGCCAGCAGACTCGATTTGGGACAGGGAAATTCACCCCTCCACTTT	CASRLDLGQGNSPLHF
TRBJ2-7	many	NA	TRBV2	17	TGTGCCAGCAGGCCGCCTGGCCTAGCCTCTCTCTCCTACGAGCAGTACTTC	CASRPPGLASLSYEQYF
TRBJ2-4	many	NA	TRBV6-6	13	TGTGCCAGCAGTTATGAGGGGGGAAACATTCAGTACTTC	CASSYEGGNIQYF